These T cell receptor beta chains were read from a single sample in a study of PD-L1 blockade in urothelial cancer. The protocol was immunoSEQ multiplex PCR, while the TCRdb copy is restricted to in-frame clones and leaves out a portion. In the table there are about 52,000 clones, roughly 77% of which are singletons. The sample here was PBMCs, taken around atezolizumab (anti-PD-L1) treatment. Every receptor here comes from a man in his 70s with urothelial cancer. Each CDR3 is given with its conserved first and last residue. The D gene is left open where the match is weak. The size entry is marked missing in some rows and otherwise reads once, few, many or a size class.

J: TRBJ2-6; size: .; D: TRBD2; V: TRBV4-2; DNA: TGTGCCAGCAGCCAAGGCGGGGGGACTGGGGCCAACGTCCTGACTTTC; CDR3: CASSQGGGTGANVLTF
J: TRBJ2-5; size: .; D: TRBD2; V: TRBV7-2; DNA: TGTGCCAGCAGCCCTGGGGGACCGGGACTAGCGGAAGAGACCCAGTACTTC; CDR3: CASSPGGPGLAEETQYF
J: TRBJ2-2; size: few; D: TRBD1; V: TRBV5-1; DNA: TGCGCCAGCAGCTCCGGACAGGGAGGAACCGGGGAGCTGTTTTTT; CDR3: CASSSGQGGTGELFF
J: TRBJ1-2; size: few; D: .; V: TRBV4-1; DNA: TGCGCCAGCAGCCAAGATTTACAGGTCAACTATGGCTACACCTTC; CDR3: CASSQDLQVNYGYTF
J: TRBJ2-3; size: .; D: TRBD2; V: TRBV19; DNA: TGTGCCAGTAGACGGACTAGCGGCACAGATACGCAGTATTTT; CDR3: CASRRTSGTDTQYF
J: TRBJ2-1; size: .; D: TRBD2; V: TRBV30; DNA: TGTGCCTGGAGTGCGGGGACTAGCGTTCCCTTGAGCTCCTACAATGAGCAGTTCTTC; CDR3: CAWSAGTSVPLSSYNEQFF
J: TRBJ2-3; size: .; D: TRBD2; V: TRBV7-9; DNA: TGTGCCAGCAGCAGACTAGCGTCTAGCACAGATACGCAGTATTTT; CDR3: CASSRLASSTDTQYF
J: TRBJ1-1; size: .; D: TRBD1; V: TRBV11-3; DNA: TGTGCCAGCAGCCTAGGGGGCAGGGGGACTGAAGCTTTCTTT; CDR3: CASSLGGRGTEAFF
J: TRBJ1-2; size: .; D: .; V: TRBV11-3; DNA: TGTGCCAGCAGCTTGGGCCAGAACTATGGCTACACCTTC; CDR3: CASSLGQNYGYTF
J: TRBJ1-2; size: .; D: .; V: TRBV5-4; DNA: TGTGCCAGCAGCCCGGGACAAGTTGACTATGGCTACACCTTC; CDR3: CASSPGQVDYGYTF
J: TRBJ2-2; size: .; D: .; V: TRBV19; DNA: TGTGCCAGTAGAACGACACACGGGGAGCTGTTTTTT; CDR3: CASRTTHGELFF
J: TRBJ1-5; size: .; D: .; V: TRBV30; DNA: TGTGCCTGGAGTAAAAGGGGAGGTCAGCCCCAGCATTTT; CDR3: CAWSKRGGQPQHF
J: TRBJ2-4; size: once; D: .; V: TRBV28; DNA: TGTGCCAGCATTGGTCAGGGGGGCAAAAACATTCAGTACTTC; CDR3: CASIGQGGKNIQYF
J: TRBJ2-7; size: few; D: .; V: TRBV15; DNA: TGTGCCACCAGTTTTAGGGGATCCTACGAGCAGTACTTC; CDR3: CATSFRGSYEQYF
J: TRBJ2-3; size: few; D: .; V: TRBV4-1; DNA: TGCGCCAGCAGCCAAGAGGGGCTCATAGGGGGAGATACGCAGTATTTT; CDR3: CASSQEGLIGGDTQYF
J: TRBJ2-7; size: .; D: TRBD1; V: TRBV7-2; DNA: TGTGCCAGCAGCTCCACAGGGGGCGCTGGCCACGAGCAGTACTTC; CDR3: CASSSTGGAGHEQYF
J: TRBJ2-7; size: .; D: .; V: TRBV2; DNA: TGTGCCAGCAGTGAACGGGACAACTCCTACGAGCAGTACTTC; CDR3: CASSERDNSYEQYF
J: TRBJ1-2; size: .; D: .; V: TRBV16; DNA: TGTGCCAGCAGCCAATCAATGACAGCGGGCTCAGGCTACACCTTC; CDR3: CASSQSMTAGSGYTF
J: TRBJ2-1; size: .; D: TRBD1; V: TRBV6-1; DNA: TGTGCCAGCAGTACGGGACAGGGCCACAATGAGCAGTTCTTC; CDR3: CASSTGQGHNEQFF
J: TRBJ1-1; size: .; D: .; V: TRBV7-6; DNA: TGTGCCAGCAGCTCAGCAACAGGGAACACTGAAGCTTTCTTT; CDR3: CASSSATGNTEAFF
J: TRBJ2-5; size: .; D: TRBD2; V: TRBV11-2; DNA: TGTGCCAGCAGCTTAAGCGGGGGGGCTAGGGAGACCCAGTACTTC; CDR3: CASSLSGGARETQYF
J: TRBJ1-2; size: .; D: .; V: TRBV6-4; DNA: TGTGCCAGCAGTGAGGGGGGGTTCCGTGGCTACACCTTC; CDR3: CASSEGGFRGYTF
J: TRBJ1-2; size: once; D: .; V: TRBV15; DNA: TGTGCCACCAGCAGAGCCAGGGGTGCCGGTGGCTACACCTTC; CDR3: CATSRARGAGGYTF
J: TRBJ2-7; size: few; D: .; V: TRBV6-1; DNA: TGTGCCAGCAGTGAGTGGAGGTACGAGCAGTACTTC; CDR3: CASSEWRYEQYF
J: TRBJ2-3; size: .; D: TRBD1; V: TRBV7-2; DNA: TGTGCCAGCAGTCGGGACAGGGCAAGTGATACGCAGTATTTT; CDR3: CASSRDRASDTQYF
J: TRBJ2-3; size: .; D: TRBD2; V: TRBV7-9; DNA: TGTGCCAGCAGTTTGACTAGCGGGAGGAAAGATACGCAGTATTTT; CDR3: CASSLTSGRKDTQYF
J: TRBJ2-1; size: .; D: TRBD2; V: TRBV7-3; DNA: TGTGCCAGCAGCCGGACTAGAGACAGCCATGAGCAGTTCTTC; CDR3: CASSRTRDSHEQFF
J: TRBJ2-1; size: .; D: TRBD2; V: TRBV28; DNA: TGTGCCAGCAGTCCCCTATTTGGGCTAGCGGGTTACAATGAGCAGTTCTTC; CDR3: CASSPLFGLAGYNEQFF
J: TRBJ2-1; size: .; D: TRBD2; V: TRBV7-2; DNA: TGTGCCAGCAGCACCCATAGCGGGGGGGCCTCCTACAATGAGCAGTTCTTC; CDR3: CASSTHSGGASYNEQFF